The 27 T cell receptor beta chains listed next were all sequenced from one sample in a study of early T cells in non-severe SARS-CoV-2 infection. TCRdb called the 5' RACE reads again in MiXCR, with one record for every CDR3 protein. Of 50,000 to 55,000 distinct CDR3 sequences in the sample, about 9.1% were seen once. The sequenced sample consisted of whole blood. All receptors come from an adult who was a healthcare worker with PCR-confirmed SARS-CoV-2 infection or an uninfected control (not recorded which).

The table lists this clonotype with a few counts. The V call is TRBV21-1, the J call TRBJ2-1. TRBV21-1 has pseudogene status. The CDR3 is 15 residues long. The CDR3 DNA sequence: TGTGCCAGCAGCAAAACCCCGAGCTCCTACAATGAGCAGTTCTTC. It encodes CASSKTPSSYNEQFF.

This clonotype has a count of ten or more. The chain links TRBV7-9 to TRBJ1-4; a possible D gene is TRBD1 (6 bases). The CDR3 has 16 residues. Per germline, CDR1 SEHNR and CDR2 FQNEAQ (reference sequence). Trimming left V 1 base short and J 5 bases short, with 14 bases between. CDR3 sequence: CASSLGRDILNEKLFF. CDR3 sequence (DNA): TGTGCCAGCAGCTTAGGAAGGGACATCCTAAATGAAAAACTGTTTTTT.

This clonotype was observed at least ten times. The chain joins TRBV14 to TRBJ2-2, with TRBD2 matching 13 bases. The CDR3 is 15 residues long. The trim removed 4 bases at V and 8 bases at J, leaving 4 bases unmatched. Germline V CDR1 and CDR2: SGHDN, FVKESK. This chain's CDR3 is CASSRGLAGAGELFF. CDR3 coding DNA: TGTGCCAGCAGCCGAGGACTAGCGGGAGCTGGGGAGCTGTTTTTT. The variable domain in full, completed from reference TRBV14 and TRBJ2-2, reads EAGVTQFPSHSVIEKGQTVTLRCDPISGHDNLYWYRRVMGKEIKFLLHFVKESKQDESGMPNNRFLAERTGGTYSTLKVQPAELEDSGVYFCASSRGLAGAGELFFGEGSRLTVL.

This clonotype has only a few counts. The V gene is TRBV12-3 or TRBV12-4, the J gene TRBJ1-2; D is undetermined. Trimming cost V 2 bases and J 6 bases, with 7 bases left between them. The CDR3 extends over 12 amino acids. The CDR3 sequence: CASSLSGNGYTF. CDR3 coding DNA: TGTGCCAGCAGTTTATCCGGGAATGGCTACACCTTC.

There are many counts of this clonotype. The chain recombines TRBV19 with TRBJ1-2, with no clear D. Trimming removed 6 bases at V and 9 bases at J, with 14 bases between. The CDR3 covers 12 residues. Germline V gene sequence: CDR1 LNHDA, CDR2 SQIVND (reference sequence). The CDR3 DNA sequence: TGTGCCAGTAGCAGATTTGAAGGGAGCTACACCTTC. Its protein is CASSRFEGSYTF.

This clonotype was counted between two and nine times. V usage is TRBV5-1 and J usage is TRBJ2-7, with TRBD1 matching 11 bases. CDR3 length: 14 amino acids. The germline gives CDR1 SGHRS, CDR2 YFSETQ. After removal of 4 bases from V and 6 bases from J, the junction contained 6 bases not matched to a gene. CDR3 amino acids: CASSPGTGGAEQYF. The CDR3 DNA follows: TGCGCCAGCAGCCCGGGGACAGGGGGGGCCGAGCAGTACTTC.

This clonotype was found many times. This chain joins TRBV2 and TRBJ2-3; TRBD2 agrees at 9 bases. Unmatched junction bases numbered 5, after V lost 3 bases and J lost 4 bases. CDR1 and CDR2 (germline): SNHLY, FYNNEI. This CDR3 is built from 15 residues. This chain's CDR3 is CASSELAGASDTQYF. The CDR3 coding sequence is TGTGCCAGCAGTGAGTTAGCGGGAGCATCAGATACGCAGTATTTT.

This chain uses TRBV11-2 with TRBJ2-4; a possible D gene is TRBD2 (7 bases). This CDR3 is 15 amino acids long. Germline V CDR1 and CDR2: SGHAT, FQNNGV. Trimming pared 1 base from V and 9 bases from J, leaving 16 bases between. The CDR3 DNA is TGTGCCAGCAGCTTAGGCTTAGGGGGGGTTAGCATTCAGTACTTC. Protein sequence: CASSLGLGGVSIQYF.

This clonotype was counted ten times or more. This chain joins TRBV12-3 or TRBV12-4 and TRBJ1-4; D not certain. The CDR3 is 13 amino acids. V lost 5 bases, J lost 4 bases, and 8 bases lay in between. The CDR3 DNA follows: TGTGCCAGCAGTGAGGCCGGTAATGAAAAACTGTTTTTT. This sequence encodes CASSEAGNEKLFF.

This clonotype was observed at least ten times. V is TRBV2 and J is TRBJ2-5; 8 bases align to TRBD1. V shed 10 bases, J shed 5 bases, and the junction held 6 bases outside the gene matches. In germline, CDR1 is SNHLY, CDR2 FYNNEI. This CDR3 region has 12 residues. In DNA form, the CDR3 reads TGTGCCACCAAGGACAGGGACGAGACCCAGTACTTC. It codes for CATKDRDETQYF.

There are many counts of this clonotype. The rearrangement joins TRBV29-1 to TRBJ2-1; possibly TRBD1 or TRBD2 for D (7 bases each). The V gene's germline CDR1 is SQVTM and CDR2 ANQGSEA. Between the trimmed V and J ends, which lost 7 bases and 7 bases, there was a span of 17 bases. The length of the CDR3 is 13 residues. The CDR3 loop reads CSAAGGGSNEQFF. CDR3 nucleotide sequence: TGCAGCGCCGCAGGGGGAGGGTCTAATGAGCAGTTCTTC.

This clonotype was counted only a few times. The V gene is TRBV11-2, the J gene TRBJ2-2, with D possibly matching TRBD2 (5 bases). This CDR3 spans 14 amino acids. In germline, CDR1 is SGHAT, CDR2 FQNNGV. V was shortened by 3 bases and J by 7 bases, with 12 bases between the two germline ends. The CDR3 sequence is CASSFRSGNGELFF. The CDR3 nucleotides read TGTGCCAGCAGCTTCCGTTCCGGGAACGGGGAGCTGTTTTTT.

The chain combines TRBV6-2 or TRBV6-3 with TRBJ2-1, with TRBD2 matching 7 bases. With 4 bases clipped from V and 7 bases from J, the junction kept 13 bases outside the gene matches. Germline CDR1 and CDR2: MNHEY and SVGEGT. The CDR3 covers 16 residues. The CDR3 protein is CASSLNSGRVKNEQFF. The CDR3, as DNA: TGTGCCAGCAGTTTAAACTCGGGGAGGGTCAAGAATGAGCAGTTCTTC.

This clonotype was seen more than once but under ten times. V is TRBV27 and J is TRBJ1-2; D is perhaps TRBD1 (6 bases). This CDR3 contains 14 residues. Germline V CDR1 and CDR2: MNHEY, SMNVEV (reference sequence). The germline V and J ends were trimmed by 6 bases and 5 bases, with 16 bases remaining between them. The CDR3 sequence is CASSPDRLAYGYTF. The CDR3 DNA follows: TGTGCCAGCAGCCCAGACAGGCTCGCTTATGGCTACACCTTC.

This rearrangement joins TRBV7-8 to TRBJ2-3, with D possibly being TRBD1 (5 bases). Trimming left V 0 bases short and J 2 bases short, with 18 bases between. CDR1 is SGHVS, CDR2 FQNEAQ, per germline. The CDR3 loop spans 18 amino acids. The CDR3 nucleotides read TGTGCCAGCAGCTTAGCGCTACCAGGGTGGACGTCCACAGATACGCAGTATTTT. As protein: CASSLALPGWTSTDTQYF. The full variable domain, rest sourced from reference TRBV7-8 and TRBJ2-3, is GAGVSQSPRYKVAKRGQDVALRCDPISGHVSLFWYQQALGQGPEFLTYFQNEAQLDKSGLPSDRFFAERPEGSVSTLKIQRTQQEDSAVYLCASSLALPGWTSTDTQYFGPGTRLTVL.

As to this clonotype: A much larger clone differs from this one at a single base, so this may be a read error. This chain links TRBV2 with TRBJ1-1, with TRBD1 matching over 9 bases. Germline values: CDR1 SNHLY, CDR2 FYNNEI. The CDR3 runs 14 residues. The trim removed 6 bases at V and 4 bases at J, leaving 6 bases unmatched. The chain's CDR3 is CASRGQGGGTEAFF. DNA of the CDR3: TGTGCCAGCAGGGGACAGGGAGGTGGCACTGAAGCTTTCTTT. Based on the CDR3 plus reference TRBV2 and TRBJ1-1, the full variable domain is EPEVTQTPSHQVTQMGQEVILRCVPISNHLYFYWYRQILGQKVEFLVSFYNNEISEKSEIFDDQFSVERPDGSNFTLKIRSTKLEDSAMYFCASRGQGGGTEAFFGQGTRLTVV.

A remark on this clonotype: This may be a read error: a much more frequent sequence differs by one nucleotide. The rearrangement joins TRBV13 to TRBJ1-1; the D is unclear. There are 15 residues in the CDR3. Germline CDR1 reads PRHDT; CDR2 reads FYEKMQ (reference sequence). Here the CDR3 reads CASTPGPAGNTVAFF. The CDR3 coding sequence is TGTGCCAGCACCCCCGGACCGGCGGGGAACACTGTAGCTTTCTTT.

V is TRBV25-1 and J is TRBJ2-7, with 10 bases aligning to TRBD1. V lost 6 bases and J lost 0; bases outside the gene matches: 2. The CDR3 spans 14 residues. The germline V gene has CDR1 MGHDK and CDR2 SYGVNS. CDR3 region: CASRDRGISYEQYF. For the CDR3, the DNA is TGTGCCAGCAGGGACAGGGGGATCTCCTACGAGCAGTACTTC.

This clonotype came up many times. The CDR3 spells CASSFGAIPYNEQFF. CDR3 DNA sequence: TGTGCCAGCAGCTTCGGGGCTATCCCGTACAATGAGCAGTTCTTC. The V gene is TRBV7-9, the J gene TRBJ2-1, with D perhaps being TRBD1 or TRBD2 (5 bases each). Trimming cost V 3 bases and J 4 bases, with 13 bases left between them. From germline, CDR1 is SEHNR and CDR2 FQNEAQ (reference sequence). The CDR3 length is 15 residues.

This clonotype was seen at least ten times. V gene TRBV7-9 combines with J gene TRBJ1-3; D is unclear. The ends were cut back, 5 bases at V and 0 bases at J, with 11 bases in the middle. Germline V lookup: CDR1 SEHNR, CDR2 FQNEAQ (reference sequence). The CDR3 consists of 15 residues. The CDR3 DNA sequence: TGTGCCAGCAGCCCCCTTCTCGGCTCTGGAAACACCATATATTTT. As protein: CASSPLLGSGNTIYF. Full variable domain (missing parts from reference TRBV7-9 and TRBJ1-3): DTGVSQNPRHKITKRGQNVTFRCDPISEHNRLYWYRQTLGQGPEFLTYFQNEAQLEKSRLLSDRFSAERPKGSFSTLEIQRTEQGDSAMYLCASSPLLGSGNTIYFGEGSWLTVV.

This clonotype has just a few counts. The chain couples TRBV29-1 to TRBJ2-3; unclear D gene. The CDR3 sequence is 10 residues long. Between the trimmed V and J ends, which lost 6 bases and 5 bases, there was a span of 6 bases. The germline V gene has CDR1 SQVTM and CDR2 ANQGSEA. In DNA, the CDR3 is TGCAGCGTGAACCAAGATACGCAGTATTTT. Encoded protein: CSVNQDTQYF.

A few counts support this clonotype. The chain uses TRBV3-1 and TRBJ1-6; possible D gene TRBD1, 5 bases. V dropped 4 bases and J dropped 10 bases, with 14 bases sitting between them. Germline V CDR1 and CDR2: LGHDT, YNNKEL (reference sequence). The CDR3 is 14 amino acids. CDR3 loop: CASSLPAGTSPLHF. The CDR3 coding sequence is TGTGCCAGCAGCCTCCCAGCAGGGACCTCACCCCTCCACTTT.

For this clonotype: This sequence may be a read error, since a much larger clone differs from it by one base. This sequence joins TRBV20-1 and TRBJ2-4, with 7 bases that match TRBD2. The CDR3 has 14 amino acids. The germline CDR1 and CDR2 sequences are DFQATT and SNEGSKA (reference sequence). CDR3 coding DNA: TGCAGTGCCGGCCCCAGCGGGGCCAAAATCATTCAGTACTTC. Encoded protein: CSAGPSGAKIIQYF.

This clonotype was counted ten times or more. This chain links TRBV6-2 or TRBV6-3 with TRBJ2-1; perhaps TRBD1 as D (6 bases). Per the germline V gene, CDR1 is MNHEY and CDR2 is SVGEGT. The CDR3 contains 13 residues. Between the trimmed V and J ends, which lost 7 bases and 7 bases, there was a span of 14 bases. This chain's CDR3 is CASNSRQGNEQFF. The CDR3 DNA sequence: TGTGCCAGCAACTCCCGGCAGGGGAATGAGCAGTTCTTC.

There are many counts of this clonotype. The J gene is TRBJ2-1, the V gene TRBV6-1; no clear D gene. CDR1 is MNHNS, CDR2 SASEGT, per germline. The CDR3 spans 15 residues. Trimming shortened V by 1 base and J by 7 bases, and 14 bases separated the two germline ends. In DNA, the CDR3 is TGTGCCAGCAGTGAAGATGGCGGCCTAGGGAATGAGCAGTTCTTC. It encodes CASSEDGGLGNEQFF.

This clonotype was seen ten or more times. The chain employs TRBV5-1 and TRBJ2-7, with TRBD1 matching 10 bases. The junction had 7 bases not matched to a gene; V was cut back by 5 bases and J by 5 bases. The CDR3 has 14 amino acids. Germline V gene data show CDR1 as SGHRS and CDR2 as YFSETQ. The DNA of the CDR3 is TGCGCCAGCAGGCTCCGGGACAGGGGCGACGAGCAGTACTTC. Translating gives CASRLRDRGDEQYF.

The table lists this clonotype with many counts. The chain recombines TRBV6-2 or TRBV6-3 with TRBJ2-5, with 8 bases matching TRBD1. V dropped 5 bases and J dropped 3; count of bases not matched to a gene: 8. Germline values: CDR1 MNHEY, CDR2 SVGEGT. The CDR3 length is 15 residues. CDR3 nucleotides: TGTGCCAGCAGTATTCCGACAGGGGTGAAAGAGACCCAGTACTTC. Protein product: CASSIPTGVKETQYF.